Below, one TCR beta chain is given with its context. Its matching antigen is unknown. These data belong to a study of T cell responses to AZD1222 COVID-19 vaccine. About the study: Recipients boosted at about 4 weeks or about 12 weeks are pooled.

The V and J ends lost 5 bases and 11 bases, in that order; junction bases with no gene match: 12. Germline values: CDR1 MGHRA, CDR2 YSYEKL. The CDR3 runs 14 residues. Study observations and caveats: Spike-specific TCR breadth and depth grew following two AZD1222 doses. Nearly half of the spike-specific TCRs reportedly recognize variant regions that carry no mutations.

The protocol was immunoSEQ multiplex PCR, while the TCRdb copy is restricted to in-frame clones and leaves out a portion. The sample yields about 110,000 clones, approximately 90% seen once. The chain links TRBV4-1 to TRBJ2-1, with TRBD1 matching over 7 bases. The source is an adult in good health. The starting material was peripheral blood, obtained on day 0 of AZD1222 vaccination. The CDR3 loop is CASSAPTGLPQQFF. The CDR3 bases are TGCGCCAGCAGCGCTCCGACAGGGCTTCCCCAGCAGTTCTTC.